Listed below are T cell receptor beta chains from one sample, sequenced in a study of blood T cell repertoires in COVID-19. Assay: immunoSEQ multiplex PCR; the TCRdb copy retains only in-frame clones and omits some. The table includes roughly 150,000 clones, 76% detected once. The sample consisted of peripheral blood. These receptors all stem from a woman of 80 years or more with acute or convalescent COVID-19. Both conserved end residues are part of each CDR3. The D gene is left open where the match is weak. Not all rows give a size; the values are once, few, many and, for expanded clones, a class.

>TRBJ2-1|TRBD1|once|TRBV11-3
TGTGCCAGCAGCGAAGAACAGGGGTCTGAGCAGTTCTTC
CASSEEQGSEQFF
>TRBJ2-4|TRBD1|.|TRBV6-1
TGTGCCAGCAGTGACACAGGGGGGCAAGACATTCAGTACTTC
CASSDTGGQDIQYF
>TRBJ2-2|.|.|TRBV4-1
TGCGCCAGCAGCCAGGAAGGACACCGCACCGGGGAGCTGTTTTTT
CASSQEGHRTGELFF
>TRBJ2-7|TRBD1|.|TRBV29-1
TGCAGCGTTGGAATTGGGGTAGGACAGGACTTCTACGAGCAGTACTTC
CSVGIGVGQDFYEQYF
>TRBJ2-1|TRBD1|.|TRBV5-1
TGCGCCAGCAGCCCTGGGGCAGGGGGCCTTATTGGTGAGCAGTTCTTC
CASSPGAGGLIGEQFF
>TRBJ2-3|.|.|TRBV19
TGTGCCAGTAGTATTGGGCTAGCCACAGATACGCAGTATTTT
CASSIGLATDTQYF
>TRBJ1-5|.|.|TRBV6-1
TGTGCCAGCAGTGAAGGTTCCCGTGTTCAGCCCCAGCATTTT
CASSEGSRVQPQHF
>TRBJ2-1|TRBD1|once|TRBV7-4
TGTGCCAGCAGCATCCGGGACAGGGGTTCATCCCTCTCTCTCAATGAGCAGTTCTTC
CASSIRDRGSSLSLNEQFF
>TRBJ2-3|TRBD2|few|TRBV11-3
TGTGCCAGCAGCCCAGGGGCAGCGGGAGGGCCAGATACGCAGTATTTT
CASSPGAAGGPDTQYF
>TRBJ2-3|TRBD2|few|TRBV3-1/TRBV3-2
TGTGCCAGCAGCCGACTAGCGGGGGGCCGGTCTAGCACAGATACGCAGTATTTT
CASSRLAGGRSSTDTQYF
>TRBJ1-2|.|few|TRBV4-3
TGCGCCAGCAGCCAAGTCCGGGGGAACTATGGCTACACCTTC
CASSQVRGNYGYTF
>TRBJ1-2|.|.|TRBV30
TGTGCCTGGAGCGGTAACTATGGCTACACCTTC
CAWSGNYGYTF
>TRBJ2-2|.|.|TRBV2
TGTGCCAGCAGCCCGATGGGCCTTCTGCCCGGGGAGCTGTTTTTT
CASSPMGLLPGELFF
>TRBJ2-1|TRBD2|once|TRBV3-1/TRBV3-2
TGTGCCAGCAGCCCCCCGGGACTAGCGGGAGGGAATGAGCAGTTCTTC
CASSPPGLAGGNEQFF
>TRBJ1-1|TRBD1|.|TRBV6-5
TGTGCCAGCAGTTACCCAGACAGGGGGAACACTGAAGCTTTCTTT
CASSYPDRGNTEAFF
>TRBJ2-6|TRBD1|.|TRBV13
TGTGCCAGCAGCTCTAGCTCGGGACAGGGGGCTCATGGGGCCAACGTCCTGACTTTC
CASSSSSGQGAHGANVLTF
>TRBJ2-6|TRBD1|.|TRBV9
TGTGCCAGCAGCCCCTGGGGACAGGGCCCCTCTGGGGCCAACGTCCTGACTTTC
CASSPWGQGPSGANVLTF
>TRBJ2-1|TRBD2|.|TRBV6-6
TGTGCCAACCATAGCGGGAGCAATGAGCAGTTCTTC
CANHSGSNEQFF
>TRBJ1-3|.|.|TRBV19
TGTGCCAGTAGTGACAGGTTTAGGACTGGAAACACCATATATTTT
CASSDRFRTGNTIYF
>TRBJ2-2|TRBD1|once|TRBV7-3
TGTGCCAGCGGCATCGGACAGGGGCGGGAGCTGTTTTTT
CASGIGQGRELFF
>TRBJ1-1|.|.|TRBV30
TGTGCCTGGAATCGGGGGGGGAACACTGAAGCTTTCTTT
CAWNRGGNTEAFF
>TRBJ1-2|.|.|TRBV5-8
TGTGCCAGCAGCCGGAGGGACTCAGATGGCTACACCTTC
CASSRRDSDGYTF
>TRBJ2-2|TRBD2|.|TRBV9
TGTGCCAGCAGCGTAGCTGGGGGGGACGGGGAGCTGTTTTTT
CASSVAGGDGELFF
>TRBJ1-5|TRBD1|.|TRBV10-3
TGTGCCAGCGGACAGGCCATTAACAATCAGCCCCAGCATTTT
CASGQAINNQPQHF
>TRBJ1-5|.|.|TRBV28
TGTGCCAGCAGTTCCAAACGGACAGTAAATCAGCCCCAGCATTTT
CASSSKRTVNQPQHF
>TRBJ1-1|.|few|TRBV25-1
TGTGCCAGCAGTGAATCGTCGCCGGGGGGCGGGAATGAAGCTTTCTTT
CASSESSPGGGNEAFF
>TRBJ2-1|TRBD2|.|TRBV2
TGTGCCAGCAGTGGGACTAGCGGGAGGAACGGTGAGCAGTTCTTC
CASSGTSGRNGEQFF
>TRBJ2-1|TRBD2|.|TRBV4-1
TGCGCCAGCAGCCAAGATTTTGCGGGGGCCTACAATGAGCAGTTCTTC
CASSQDFAGAYNEQFF
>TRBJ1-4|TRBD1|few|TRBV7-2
TGTGCCAGCAGCCCCCCCGGGACAGGGGATGAAAAACTGTTTTTT
CASSPPGTGDEKLFF
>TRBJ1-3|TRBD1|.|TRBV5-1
TGCGCCAGCAGCCCCCAGGGGGCTGGAAACACCATATATTTT
CASSPQGAGNTIYF
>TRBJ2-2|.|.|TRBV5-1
TGCGCCAGCAGCACGACAGTGGGCGCCGGGGAGCTGTTTTTT
CASSTTVGAGELFF
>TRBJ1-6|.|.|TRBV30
TGTGCCTGGACAGGGGCTTGGAATTCACCCCTCCACTTT
CAWTGAWNSPLHF
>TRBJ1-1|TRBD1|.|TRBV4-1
TGCGCCAGCAGCCCGGACAGGGTGGGGGTGAACACTGAAGCTTTCTTT
CASSPDRVGVNTEAFF
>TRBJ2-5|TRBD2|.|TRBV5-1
TGCGCCAGCAGCTTGGCTCTAGCGGGGATCGAGACCCAGTACTTC
CASSLALAGIETQYF
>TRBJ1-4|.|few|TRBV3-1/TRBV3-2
TGTGCCAGCAGCCAGAAAAGGGGAGGTGAAAAACTGTTTTTT
CASSQKRGGEKLFF
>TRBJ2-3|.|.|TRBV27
TGTGCCAGCAGCCCGCTATTTGTCGGCACAGATACGCAGTATTTT
CASSPLFVGTDTQYF
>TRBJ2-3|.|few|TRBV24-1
TGTGCCACCAGTGATACTAAATATGTTTCCACAGATACGCAGTATTTT
CATSDTKYVSTDTQYF
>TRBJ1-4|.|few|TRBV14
TGTGCCAGCAGCCAAGATCTAAGGAGTGAAAAACTGTTTTTT
CASSQDLRSEKLFF
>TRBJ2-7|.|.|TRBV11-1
TGTGCCAGCAGCTACGACAGCAACTACGAGCAGTACTTC
CASSYDSNYEQYF
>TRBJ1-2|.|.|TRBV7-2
TGTGCCAGCAGCCCAGGGCGGGGCCAGGACTATGGCTACACCTTC
CASSPGRGQDYGYTF
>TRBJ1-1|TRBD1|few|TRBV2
TGTGCCAGCAACCCCGACAGGGACACTGAAGCTTTCTTT
CASNPDRDTEAFF
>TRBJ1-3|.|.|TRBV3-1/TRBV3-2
TGTGCCAGCAGCCAAGCTAACGGAAACACCATATATTTT
CASSQANGNTIYF
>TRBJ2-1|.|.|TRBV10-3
TGTGCCATCAGTGAGTCGAGCTCAGGGGATGAGCAGTTCTTC
CAISESSSGDEQFF
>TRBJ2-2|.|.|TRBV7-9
TGTGCCAGCCACCCCCCCGGGAGTCCGAACACCGGGGAGCTGTTTTTT
CASHPPGSPNTGELFF
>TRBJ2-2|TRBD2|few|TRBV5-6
TGTGCCAGCAGCTTCGGGAGGGAAACCGGGGAGCTGTTTTTT
CASSFGRETGELFF
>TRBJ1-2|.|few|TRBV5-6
TGTGCCAGCACAGTCCTGCCTTTTTTCTATGGCTACACCTTC
CASTVLPFFYGYTF
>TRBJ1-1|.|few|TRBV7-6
TGTGCCAGCAGCTTCAGGCCAGGTAGGGGGACTGAAGCTTTCTTT
CASSFRPGRGTEAFF
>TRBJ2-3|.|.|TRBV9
TGTGCCAGCAGCGTAGGAGGCTATGACGCTAGCACAGATACGCAGTATTTT
CASSVGGYDASTDTQYF
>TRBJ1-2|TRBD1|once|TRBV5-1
TGCGCCAGCAGGGCCACTCCGGGACAGACCTATGGCTACACCTTC
CASRATPGQTYGYTF
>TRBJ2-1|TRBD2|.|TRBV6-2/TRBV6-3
TGTGCCAGCAGTTCTGTGGCGGGGGATGAGCAGTTCTTC
CASSSVAGDEQFF
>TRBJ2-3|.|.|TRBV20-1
TGCACCCTGCTAGGTAGAGATACGCAGTATTTT
CTLLGRDTQYF
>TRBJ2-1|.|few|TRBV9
TGTGCCAGCAGCGCCGACAATGAGCAGTTCTTC
CASSADNEQFF
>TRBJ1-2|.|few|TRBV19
TGTGCCAGTAGTACCCGGGATTTGGGCCCTGGCTACACCTTC
CASSTRDLGPGYTF
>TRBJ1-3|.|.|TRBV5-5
TGTGCCAGCAGCCCCGAGGGTGGAAACACCATATATTTT
CASSPEGGNTIYF
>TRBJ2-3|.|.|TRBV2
TGTGCCAGCAGTGTATTACAGGACGCTTTTACGCAGTATTTT
CASSVLQDAFTQYF
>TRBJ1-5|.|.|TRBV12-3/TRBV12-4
TGTGCCAGCGGTAGGGGTAATCAGCCCCAGCATTTT
CASGRGNQPQHF
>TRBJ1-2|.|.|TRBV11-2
TGTGCCAGCAGCTTAACAGGCGAGTATGGCTACACCTTC
CASSLTGEYGYTF
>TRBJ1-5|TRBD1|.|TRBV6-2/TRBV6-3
TGTGCCAGCAGCCACAACCTACGGACAGGGAGGTATAGCAATCAGCCCCAGCATTTT
CASSHNLRTGRYSNQPQHF
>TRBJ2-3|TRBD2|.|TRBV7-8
TGTGCCAGCAGCTTAGATCCTAGCGGGAGCCTGGGGGGCACAGATACGCAGTATTTT
CASSLDPSGSLGGTDTQYF